This T cell receptor (beta chain) emerged from a study of cytomegalovirus exposure and HLA in healthy donors. Study outcomes and limitations: In a later analysis, donors in an Asian-associated ancestry cluster reportedly had fewer N-insertions in productive TCRs than the cohort mean.

From germline, CDR1 is SGDLS and CDR2 YYNGEE. V shed 4 bases and J shed 8 bases, with 15 bases lying between them. The CDR3 contains 13 residues. A remark on this clone: Its antigen remains unidentified.

It was with 60 Vbeta and 13 Jbeta primers that the PCR ran. Sequencing used immunoSEQ multiplex PCR; TCRdb keeps in-frame clones, though not all of them. Of roughly 110,000 clones listed, 70% to 80% are singletons. The clonotype comes from a man in his late teens or twenties in good health and CMV-seronegative. Sequencing was performed on PBMCs. The chain recombines TRBV9 with TRBJ1-2; D is uncertain. The CDR3 loop is CASSTRRASGYTF. CDR3 nucleotide sequence: TGTGCCAGCAGCACTCGGAGGGCCTCGGGCTACACCTTC.